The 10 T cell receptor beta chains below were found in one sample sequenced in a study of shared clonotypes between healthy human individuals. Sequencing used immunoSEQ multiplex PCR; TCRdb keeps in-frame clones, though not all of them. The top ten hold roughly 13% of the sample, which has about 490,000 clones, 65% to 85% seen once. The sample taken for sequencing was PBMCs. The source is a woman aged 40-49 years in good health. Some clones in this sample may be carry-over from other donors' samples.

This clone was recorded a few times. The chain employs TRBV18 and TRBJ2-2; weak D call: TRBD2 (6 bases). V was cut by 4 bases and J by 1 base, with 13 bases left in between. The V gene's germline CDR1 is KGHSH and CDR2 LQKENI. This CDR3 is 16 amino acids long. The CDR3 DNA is TGTGCCAGCTCACTTACGGGACTTCGGAACACCGGGGAGCTGTTTTTT. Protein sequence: CASSLTGLRNTGELFF.

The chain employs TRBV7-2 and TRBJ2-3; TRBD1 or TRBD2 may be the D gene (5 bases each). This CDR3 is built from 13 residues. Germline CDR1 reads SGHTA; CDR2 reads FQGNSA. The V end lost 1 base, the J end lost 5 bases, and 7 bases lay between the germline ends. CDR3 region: CASSLGGRDTQYF. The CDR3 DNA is TGTGCCAGCAGCTTAGGGGGACGAGATACGCAGTATTTT.

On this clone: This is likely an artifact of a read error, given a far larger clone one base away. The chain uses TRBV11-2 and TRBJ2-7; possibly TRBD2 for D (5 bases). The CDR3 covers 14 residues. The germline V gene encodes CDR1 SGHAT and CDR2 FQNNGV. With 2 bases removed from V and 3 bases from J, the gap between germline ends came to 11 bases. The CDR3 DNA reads TGTGCCAGCAGCTTATATCCAGACTACTACGAGCAGTACTTC. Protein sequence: CASSLYPDYYEQYF.

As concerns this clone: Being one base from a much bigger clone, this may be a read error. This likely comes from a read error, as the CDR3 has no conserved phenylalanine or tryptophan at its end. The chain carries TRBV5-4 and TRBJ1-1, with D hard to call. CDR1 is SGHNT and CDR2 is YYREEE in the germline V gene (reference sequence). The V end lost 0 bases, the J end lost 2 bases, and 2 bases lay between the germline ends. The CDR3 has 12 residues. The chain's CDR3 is CASSLDNTEAFL. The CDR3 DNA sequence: TGTGCCAGCAGCTTGGACAACACTGAAGCTTTCCTT.

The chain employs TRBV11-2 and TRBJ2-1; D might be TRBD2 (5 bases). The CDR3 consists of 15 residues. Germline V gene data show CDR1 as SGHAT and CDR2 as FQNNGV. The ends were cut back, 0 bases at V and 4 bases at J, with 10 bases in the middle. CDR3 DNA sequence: TGTGCCAGCAGCTTAGATCGGGGAATTTACAATGAGCAGTTCTTC. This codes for CASSLDRGIYNEQFF. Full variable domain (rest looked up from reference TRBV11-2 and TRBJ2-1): EAGVAQSPRYKIIEKRQSVAFWCNPISGHATLYWYQQILGQGPKLLIQFQNNGVVDDSQLPKDRFSAERLKGVDSTLKIQPAKLEDSAVYLCASSLDRGIYNEQFFGPGTRLTVL.

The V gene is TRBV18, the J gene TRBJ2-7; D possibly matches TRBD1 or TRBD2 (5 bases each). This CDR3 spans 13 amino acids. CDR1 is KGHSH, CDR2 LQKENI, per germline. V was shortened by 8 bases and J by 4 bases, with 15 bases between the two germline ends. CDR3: CASSRDGVYEQYF. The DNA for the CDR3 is TGTGCCAGCAGCCGGGACGGGGTGTACGAGCAGTACTTC.

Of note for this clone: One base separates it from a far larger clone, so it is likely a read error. This chain's CDR3 is CASSCGQVGAFF. Here the CDR3 DNA reads TGTGCCAGCAGCTGCGGACAGGTGGGAGCTTTCTTT. This chain uses TRBV7-9 with TRBJ1-1, with 7 bases matching TRBD1. The CDR3 length is 12 residues. J lost 10 bases, V lost 4 bases, and 6 bases had no gene match. Germline lookup yields CDR1 SEHNR and CDR2 FQNEAQ (reference sequence).

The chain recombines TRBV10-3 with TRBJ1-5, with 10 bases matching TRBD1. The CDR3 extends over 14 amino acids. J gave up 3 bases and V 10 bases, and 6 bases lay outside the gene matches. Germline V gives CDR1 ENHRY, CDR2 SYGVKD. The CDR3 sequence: CANWDRGYNQPQHF. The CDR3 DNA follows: TGTGCCAACTGGGACAGGGGTTACAATCAGCCCCAGCATTTT.

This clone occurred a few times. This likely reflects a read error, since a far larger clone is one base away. CDR3 nucleotides: TGCGCCAGCAGCCAAACTCTTCGAGACGAGGACACTGATGCTTTCTTT. Translated: CASSQTLRDEDTDAFF. The chain combines TRBV4-1 with TRBJ1-1; possibly TRBD1 for D (5 bases). This CDR3 region has 16 residues. Germline V gene sequence: CDR1 MGHRA, CDR2 YSYEKL.

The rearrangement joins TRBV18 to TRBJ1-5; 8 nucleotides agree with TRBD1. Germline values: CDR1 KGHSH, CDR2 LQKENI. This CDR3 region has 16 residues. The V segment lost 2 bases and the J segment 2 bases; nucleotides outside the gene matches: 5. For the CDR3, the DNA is TGTGCCAGCTCACCATGGCAGGGGGCCGGCAATCAGCCCCAGCATTTT. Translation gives CASSPWQGAGNQPQHF.